Following are 30 T cell receptor beta chains from one sample sequenced in a study of blood T cell repertoires in COVID-19. TCRdb's copy holds only in-frame clones and misses some; the assay was immunoSEQ multiplex PCR. There are over 40,000 clones in the sample; approximately 86% occur only once, and about 4.1% lies in the top ten. The specimen was peripheral blood. These receptors were taken from an older man with active COVID-19.

The V gene is TRBV28, the J gene TRBJ2-5; a possible D gene is TRBD1 (6 bases). The CDR3 runs 12 residues. In germline, CDR1 is MDHEN, CDR2 SYDVKM. V lost 8 bases to trimming and J lost 4 bases, with 11 bases between them. CDR3 residues: CASLRGGETQYF. The CDR3 bases are TGTGCCAGCCTCAGGGGCGGAGAGACCCAGTACTTC.

The count of this clone is one. The chain has TRBV19 and TRBJ1-5, with D possibly TRBD1 on 6 matching bases. Trimming left V 3 bases short and J 4 bases short, with 10 bases between. This CDR3 contains 14 residues. CDR1 and CDR2 (germline): LNHDA, SQIVND (reference sequence). The CDR3 protein is CASSMQQGNQPQHF. CDR3 sequence (DNA): TGTGCCAGTAGTATGCAACAGGGTAATCAGCCCCAGCATTTT.

This sequence joins TRBV27 and TRBJ2-5; possibly TRBD2 for D (6 bases). This CDR3 has 13 residues. Germline loops: CDR1 MNHEY, CDR2 SMNVEV (reference sequence). Trimming took 4 bases from V and 4 from J, leaving 10 bases between them. For the CDR3, the DNA is TGTGCCAGCAGTTCGCGGAGGGGAGAGACCCAGTACTTC. Protein: CASSSRRGETQYF.

This rearrangement joins TRBV15 to TRBJ1-5, with 9 bases fitting TRBD1. Germline CDR1 LNHNV, CDR2 YYDKDF (reference sequence). V trimming: 8 bases; J trimming: 3 bases; junction bases outside the gene matches: 8. This CDR3 region has 15 residues. This CDR3 is CATSTDRGHNQPQHF. In DNA, the CDR3 is TGTGCCACCTCCACGGACAGGGGTCACAATCAGCCCCAGCATTTT.

The J gene is TRBJ2-1, the V gene TRBV5-6, with 8 bases fitting TRBD1. CDR1 and CDR2 from the germline V gene are SGHDT and YYEEEE. The CDR3 contains 16 residues. The J segment lost 4 bases and the V segment lost 4 bases, leaving 10 bases of the junction unmatched. CDR3 sequence reads: CASSPRTGTTYNEQFF. As DNA, the CDR3 is TGTGCCAGCAGCCCCCGGACAGGGACGACGTACAATGAGCAGTTCTTC.

V usage is TRBV6-8 and J usage is TRBJ2-7; tentative D call: TRBD1 (7 bases). CDR3 length: 16 amino acids. Trimming shortened V by 0 bases and J by 2 bases, and 14 bases separated the two germline ends. CDR1 and CDR2 (germline): MNHGY, SAAAGT. The CDR3 DNA follows: TGTGCCAGCAGTTACTCTATGGGGGGACAGACCTACGAGCAGTACTTC. Its protein is CASSYSMGGQTYEQYF.

The V gene is TRBV19, the J gene TRBJ1-1, with D possibly TRBD1 on 5 matching bases. The CDR3 extends over 14 amino acids. Deletions cut 6 bases from V and 7 bases from J, with 18 bases between. Looked up from germline, CDR1 is LNHDA and CDR2 is SQIVND (reference sequence). The CDR3 spells CASRELQVPYEAFF. CDR3 bases: TGTGCCAGTAGAGAACTACAGGTACCCTATGAAGCTTTCTTT. Complete variable domain (other parts from reference TRBV19 and TRBJ1-1): DGGITQSPKYLFRKEGQNVTLSCEQNLNHDAMYWYRQDPGQGLRLIYYSQIVNDFQKGDIAEGYSVSREKKESFPLTVTSAQKNPTAFYLCASRELQVPYEAFFGQGTRLTVV.

This rearrangement joins TRBV12-3 or TRBV12-4 to TRBJ2-2, with D possibly being TRBD2 (5 bases). This CDR3 has 13 residues. With 0 bases removed from V and 6 bases from J, the gap between germline ends came to 5 bases. CDR3 sequence reads: CASSLAEAGELFF. In nucleotides, the CDR3 is TGTGCCAGCAGTTTAGCGGAGGCCGGGGAGCTGTTTTTT.

The rearrangement links TRBV5-1 to TRBJ2-7; tentatively, D is TRBD1 (5 bases). Trimming took 4 bases from V and 8 from J, leaving 13 bases between them. The V gene's germline CDR1 is SGHRS and CDR2 YFSETQ. This CDR3 comprises 12 residues. The CDR3 DNA is TGCGCCAGCAGCACGGACCAGGGTAAGCAGTACTTC. Translating it yields CASSTDQGKQYF.

This chain uses TRBV11-3 with TRBJ2-1; perhaps TRBD2 as D (6 bases). Per the germline V gene, CDR1 is SGHNT and CDR2 is YENEEA. Trimming took 1 base from V and 4 from J, leaving 8 bases between them. The CDR3 covers 14 residues. For the CDR3, the DNA is TGTGCCAGCAGCTTAGGGGAGGAGTACAATGAGCAGTTCTTC. Translated: CASSLGEEYNEQFF.

The chain recombines TRBV28 with TRBJ1-1; a possible D gene is TRBD1 (5 bases). The CDR3 is made up of 14 amino acids. V lost 2 bases to trimming and J lost 11 bases, with 18 bases between them. CDR1 is MDHEN and CDR2 is SYDVKM in the germline V gene. The CDR3 DNA reads as TGTGCCAGCAGTTTAGGTTTCGACAGCGTGTTGGCTTTCTTT. Protein sequence: CASSLGFDSVLAFF.

The V call is TRBV11-3, the J call TRBJ2-3; maybe TRBD2 (5 bases). Trimming cost V 1 base and J 4 bases, with 9 bases left between them. Looked up from germline, CDR1 is SGHNT and CDR2 is YENEEA. The CDR3 is made up of 14 amino acids. CDR3 region: CASSLGRSADTQYF. The CDR3 DNA reads TGTGCCAGCAGCTTAGGGAGGTCGGCAGATACGCAGTATTTT.

The V call is TRBV18, the J call TRBJ2-1; TRBD2 aligns across 13 bases. V was pared by 0 bases and J by 7 bases, with 3 bases of the junction left unmatched. CDR3 size: 16 residues. Germline lookup yields CDR1 KGHSH and CDR2 LQKENI. The CDR3 here is CASSPPGLAGINEQFF. The CDR3 coding sequence is TGTGCCAGCTCACCACCGGGACTAGCGGGAATAAATGAGCAGTTCTTC.

CDR3 sequence: CASSLPDRSTDTQYF. The CDR3 DNA follows: TGTGCCAGCAGCTTACCGGACAGGAGCACAGATACGCAGTATTTT. The rearrangement joins TRBV5-6 to TRBJ2-3, with TRBD1 matching 7 bases. V trimming: 2 bases; J trimming: 0 bases; junction bases outside the gene matches: 3. Per germline, CDR1 SGHDT and CDR2 YYEEEE. The CDR3 sequence is 15 residues long.

This chain links TRBV18 with TRBJ2-2; 7 bases fit TRBD1. The CDR3 covers 14 residues. V was clipped by 3 bases and J by 6 bases; unmatched bases: 4. CDR1 is KGHSH, CDR2 LQKENI, per germline. The CDR3 nucleotides are TGTGCCAGCTCACCCCGGACAGGTTCCGGGGAGCTGTTTTTT. It encodes CASSPRTGSGELFF. The entire variable domain, with the rest obtained from reference TRBV18 and TRBJ2-2, is as follows: NAGVMQNPRHLVRRRGQEARLRCSPMKGHSHVYWYRQLPEEGLKFMVYLQKENIIDESGMPKERFSAEFPKEGPSILRIQQVVRGDSAAYFCASSPRTGSGELFFGEGSRLTVL.

The CDR3 sequence is CASSPQTGAKNIQYF. Written as DNA, the CDR3 is TGTGCCAGCTCGCCCCAGACTGGAGCCAAAAACATTCAGTACTTC. This sequence joins TRBV18 and TRBJ2-4, with no clear D. The CDR3 covers 15 residues. Germline CDR1 reads KGHSH; CDR2 reads LQKENI. V was trimmed by 6 bases and J by 0 bases, leaving 12 bases between them.

The CDR3 DNA is TGTGCCATCGCACCCGGGACTAGCGTCGGGGACATTCAGTACTTC. This sequence encodes CAIAPGTSVGDIQYF. The V and J genes are TRBV10-3 and TRBJ2-4; TRBD2 matches at 10 bases. V was pared by 8 bases and J by 8 bases, with 12 bases of the junction left unmatched. Per germline, CDR1 ENHRY and CDR2 SYGVKD. The CDR3 is 15 amino acids.

The chain combines TRBV5-1 with TRBJ2-7, with TRBD1 identical over 7 bases. The CDR3 covers 13 residues. The germline V gene has CDR1 SGHRS and CDR2 YFSETQ. V lost 0 bases, J lost 4 bases, and 1 base stayed unmatched. CDR3 residues: CASSLVQGYEQYF. CDR3 bases: TGCGCCAGCAGCTTGGTACAGGGGTACGAGCAGTACTTC.

The chain is built from TRBV2 and TRBJ2-1; the match to TRBD2 covers 8 bases. The CDR3 sequence is 12 residues long. Per germline, CDR1 SNHLY and CDR2 FYNNEI. V lost 7 bases and J lost 11; bases outside the gene matches: 7. CDR3 loop: CASNEIAGKQFF. The CDR3 region has the DNA TGTGCCAGCAACGAGATAGCGGGGAAGCAGTTCTTC.

The gene calls are TRBV19 and TRBJ2-6, with TRBD2 matching 13 bases. J gave up 2 bases and V 6 bases, and 4 bases lay outside the gene matches. This CDR3 comprises 17 residues. Germline V lookup: CDR1 LNHDA, CDR2 SQIVND (reference sequence). In nucleotides, the CDR3 is TGTGCCAGTAGCAGGACTAGCGGGAGTCCTGGGGCCAACGTCCTGACTTTC. Residues: CASSRTSGSPGANVLTF.

V gene TRBV5-6 combines with J gene TRBJ2-3, with a weak D call TRBD1 (6 bases). CDR1 SGHDT and CDR2 YYEEEE come from the germline V gene. Trimming pared 4 bases from V and 6 bases from J, leaving 21 bases between. This CDR3 spans 16 amino acids. The CDR3 DNA sequence: TGTGCCAGCAGCCCTGGGACACTTCTAGCCTCGGATACGCAGTATTTT. This sequence encodes CASSPGTLLASDTQYF.

The rearrangement uses TRBV5-1 and TRBJ1-2, with TRBD1 matching 9 bases. CDR1 and CDR2 from the germline V gene are SGHRS and YFSETQ. The V gene end was trimmed by 4 bases and the J gene end by 8 bases; junction bases not matched to a gene: 9. The CDR3 has 14 residues. CDR3 in amino acids: CASSAQGARNGYTF. The CDR3 DNA is TGCGCCAGCAGCGCACAGGGGGCAAGGAACGGCTACACCTTC.

The chain joins TRBV7-3 to TRBJ2-3; tentative D call: TRBD2 (5 bases). Trimming removed 3 bases at V and 4 bases at J, with 8 bases between. This CDR3 has 13 residues. CDR1 SGHTA and CDR2 FQGTGA come from the germline V gene. The CDR3 DNA is TGTGCCAGCAGCTTTGTCGGGGCAGATACGCAGTATTTT. Translating it yields CASSFVGADTQYF.

V usage is TRBV5-1 and J usage is TRBJ2-2; weak D call: TRBD1 (5 bases). V was shortened by 2 bases and J by 5 bases, with 13 bases between the two germline ends. Germline-derived CDR1 and CDR2 are SGHRS and YFSETQ. CDR3 length equals 15 residues. CDR3 amino acids: CASSLEGRATGELFF. The CDR3 nucleotides are TGCGCCAGCAGCTTAGAAGGCAGGGCTACCGGGGAGCTGTTTTTT.

The chain carries TRBV7-2 and TRBJ2-1, with 8 bases matching TRBD1. The germline V gene has CDR1 SGHTA and CDR2 FQGNSA. The V segment lost 1 base and the J segment 8 bases; nucleotides outside the gene matches: 10. The CDR3 contains 16 residues. CDR3 in amino acids: CASSLVGQGADHEQFF. DNA of the CDR3: TGTGCCAGCAGCTTAGTAGGTCAGGGGGCGGACCATGAGCAGTTCTTC.

The rearrangement joins TRBV18 to TRBJ1-2; the D is unclear. The CDR3 extends over 14 amino acids. CDR1 is KGHSH, CDR2 LQKENI, per germline. V shed 2 bases and J shed 8 bases, with 15 bases lying between them. CDR3 in DNA: TGTGCCAGCTCACCAGTACACCCATCCGGGGGCTACACCTTC. It translates to CASSPVHPSGGYTF.

This rearrangement joins TRBV4-3 to TRBJ2-1, with TRBD1 matching over 8 bases. Per germline, CDR1 LGHNA and CDR2 YSLEER. Unmatched junction bases numbered 10, after V lost 4 bases and J lost 8 bases. CDR3 length: 15 amino acids. The DNA of the CDR3 is TGCGCCAGCAGCCCAGACAGGGGCTTGTTCGATGAGCAGTTCTTC. It translates to CASSPDRGLFDEQFF.

J is TRBJ2-1 and V is TRBV14, with 7 bases aligning to TRBD1. Germline lookup yields CDR1 SGHDN and CDR2 FVKESK. CDR3 length equals 15 residues. Germline trimming cut 5 bases from V and 7 bases from J; bases unmatched to any gene: 11. Here the CDR3 reads CASSSPGTAFNEQFF. CDR3 coding DNA: TGTGCCAGCAGCAGCCCCGGGACAGCTTTTAATGAGCAGTTCTTC.

The chain links TRBV7-6 to TRBJ2-7, with D possibly being TRBD1 (6 bases). Germline lookup yields CDR1 SGHVS and CDR2 FNYEAQ. The CDR3 is made up of 15 amino acids. Deletions cut 1 base from V and 5 bases from J, with 15 bases between. The CDR3 sequence: CASSLEVGGFHEQYF. The CDR3 nucleotides are TGTGCCAGCAGCTTAGAGGTAGGGGGTTTCCACGAGCAGTACTTC.

In its sample, this clone was seen a few times. The V call is TRBV6-5, the J call TRBJ1-1; TRBD1 matches 8 bases. The germline V gene has CDR1 MNHEY and CDR2 SVGAGI. This CDR3 is 14 amino acids long. J lost 5 bases, V lost 6 bases, and 8 bases had no gene match. This chain's CDR3 is CASSPRTGRTEAFF. The DNA for the CDR3 is TGTGCCAGCAGCCCCCGGACAGGGAGAACTGAAGCTTTCTTT.